This is a list of T cell receptor beta chains from one sample in a study of T cell responses to AZD1222 COVID-19 vaccine. Profiled with immunoSEQ multiplex PCR; TCRdb holds only in-frame clones, not every one. Among some 180,000 clones listed, approximately 90% were seen once. The source material was peripheral blood, sampled 28 days after the second AZD1222 dose. The receptors here all came from an adult who received the AZD1222 COVID-19 vaccine. Each CDR3 is given with its conserved first and last residue. Fields, in order: J gene, D gene, V gene, clone size, CDR3 DNA, CDR3 protein. A D gene is named only where the DNA matches it firmly. Not all rows give a size; the values are once, few, many and, for expanded clones, a class.

TRBJ2-3,TRBD2,TRBV3-1/TRBV3-2,once,TGTGCCAGCAGCCAAGCTTATAGCGGGAGGGCCGGGACGCAGTATTTT,CASSQAYSGRAGTQYF
TRBJ1-1,.,TRBV5-1,.,TGCGCCAGCAGCTTGGATCGTGGCCAGGGTGGCACTGAAGCTTTCTTT,CASSLDRGQGGTEAFF
TRBJ2-1,.,TRBV5-1,.,TGCGCCAGCAGCTTGGAAGCCAGGGATTTGAATGAGCAGTTCTTC,CASSLEARDLNEQFF
TRBJ1-5,TRBD1,TRBV2,.,TGTGCCAGCAGTTTCCCCACCACAGGGGGCAATCAGCCCCAGCATTTT,CASSFPTTGGNQPQHF
TRBJ2-1,TRBD1,TRBV27,.,TGTGCCAGCTCTGATGTTGGGACAGGGAGGCTCAATGAGCAGTTCTTC,CASSDVGTGRLNEQFF
TRBJ2-7,TRBD2,TRBV6-2/TRBV6-3,.,TGTGCCAGCAGTTTGGGTTCGGGACTAGGTTACTCCTACGAGCAGTACTTC,CASSLGSGLGYSYEQYF
TRBJ2-7,TRBD2,TRBV6-5,.,TGTGCCAGCAGTTCCCCTAGCGGGAGTGAAGGTAGGAAGCAGTACTTC,CASSSPSGSEGRKQYF
TRBJ2-3,TRBD2,TRBV4-2,.,TGTGCCAGCAGCCAAGATCTCCTAGCGGGGCCTCACACAGATACGCAGTATTTT,CASSQDLLAGPHTDTQYF
TRBJ2-6,.,TRBV18,.,TGTGCCAGCTCACCTAGGACCTCTGGGGCCAACGTCCTGACTTTC,CASSPRTSGANVLTF
TRBJ2-3,TRBD2,TRBV2,.,TGTGCCAGCAGCGGGACTAGCGGGGGACGTGGGACGCAGTATTTT,CASSGTSGGRGTQYF
TRBJ1-2,.,TRBV5-1,.,TGCGCCAGCAGCTTGTTCACGGCGAACTATGGCTACACCTTC,CASSLFTANYGYTF
TRBJ1-3,.,TRBV7-9,few,TGTGCCAGCAGCTCTAGGACAGATACTGGAAACACCATATATTTT,CASSSRTDTGNTIYF
TRBJ1-5,.,TRBV28,few,TGTGCCAGCAGTTACCCCGGGGGCTATCAGCCCCAGCATTTT,CASSYPGGYQPQHF
TRBJ2-4,.,TRBV20-1,.,TGCAGTGCTAGTCCGGGGATGGGGCAGAAAAACATTCAGTACTTC,CSASPGMGQKNIQYF
TRBJ2-7,.,TRBV19,.,TGTGCCAGTAGTATCGGGACAAGGGTTGGGGAGCAGTACTTC,CASSIGTRVGEQYF
TRBJ1-4,TRBD1,TRBV6-1,.,TGTGCCAGCAGTGAAGTTACAGGGGCATCTAATGAAAAACTGTTTTTT,CASSEVTGASNEKLFF
TRBJ1-3,.,TRBV2,.,TGTGCCAGCAGGGCTACAAGCTACTCTGGAAACACCATATATTTT,CASRATSYSGNTIYF
TRBJ1-5,.,TRBV6-2/TRBV6-3,few,TGTGCCAGCAGTTCTTACAGTAGCAATCAGCCCCAGCATTTT,CASSSYSSNQPQHF
TRBJ1-1,.,TRBV2,.,TGTGCCAGCGCTTATTTGGGAGGGAACACTGAAGCTTTCTTT,CASAYLGGNTEAFF
TRBJ1-2,.,TRBV7-2,.,TGTGCCAGCAGCTTTGGGGGGGTAAACTATGGCTACACCTTC,CASSFGGVNYGYTF
TRBJ1-1,.,TRBV14,.,TGTGCCAGCAGCCATTCCCAGGGATGGCCCACTGAAGCTTTCTTT,CASSHSQGWPTEAFF
TRBJ1-3,.,TRBV15,few,TGTGCCACCAGCAGAGAAGTAATGGGAACTGGAAACACCATATATTTT,CATSREVMGTGNTIYF
TRBJ2-7,.,TRBV5-8,.,TGTGCCAGCAGCACTGGACCGGGGCAGTCCTACGAGCAGTACTTC,CASSTGPGQSYEQYF
TRBJ1-6,.,TRBV2,.,TGTGCCAGCAGTGACGGGGTCATTTCACCCCTCCACTTT,CASSDGVISPLHF
TRBJ2-3,TRBD1,TRBV4-1,.,TGCGCCAGCAGCCTACACCGCATTCGGACAGGGACAGATACGCAGTATTTT,CASSLHRIRTGTDTQYF
TRBJ1-3,TRBD1,TRBV5-1,.,TGCGCCAGCAGCCGGACAGGAACAGCAAACACCATATATTTT,CASSRTGTANTIYF
TRBJ2-1,.,TRBV6-6,.,TGTGCCAGCACTCCGCCGGGATACAATGAGCAGTTCTTC,CASTPPGYNEQFF
TRBJ1-1,TRBD1,TRBV4-2,.,TGTGCCAGCAGCCAGGGGACAGGCCTCAAAGCGGGCACTGAAGCTTTCTTT,CASSQGTGLKAGTEAFF